The 3 T cell receptor beta chains presented below share a single source sample, sequenced in a study of blood T cell repertoires in COVID-19. Sequencing was performed with immunoSEQ multiplex PCR; in TCRdb, only in-frame clones are kept and a portion is missing. The sample has approximately 25,000 clones, around three quarters seen once. Sequenced: peripheral blood. The source is a woman over 75 with acute or convalescent COVID-19.

The J gene is TRBJ1-1, the V gene TRBV3-1 (or the pseudogene TRBV3-2), with 9 nucleotides matching TRBD1. The CDR3 consists of 11 residues. Germline CDR1 reads LGHDT; CDR2 reads YNNKEL (reference sequence). The trim removed 4 bases at V and 11 bases at J, leaving 2 bases unmatched. CDR3 sequence reads: CASSRQGEAFF. In DNA form, the CDR3 reads TGTGCCAGCAGCCGACAGGGGGAGGCTTTCTTT.

V usage is TRBV9 and J usage is TRBJ2-6; 7 nucleotides align to TRBD2. The CDR3 runs to 18 residues. Germline loops: CDR1 SGDLS, CDR2 YYNGEE. V lost 4 bases, J lost 1 base, and 11 bases stayed unmatched. This CDR3 reads CASSPRGGSRSGANVLTF. Written as DNA, the CDR3 is TGTGCCAGCAGCCCACGGGGCGGGAGTAGATCTGGGGCCAACGTCCTGACTTTC. The full variable domain, rest sourced from reference TRBV9 and TRBJ2-6, is DSGVTQTPKHLITATGQRVTLRCSPRSGDLSVYWYQQSLDQGLQFLIQYYNGEERAKGNILERFSAQQFPDLHSELNLSSLELGDSALYFCASSPRGGSRSGANVLTFGAGSRLTVL.

Comment on this clone: Relative to the germline gene, one junction end is altered; a read error may explain this. The chain has TRBV7-7 and TRBJ2-7; TRBD1 matches at 10 bases. This CDR3 is 16 amino acids long. Germline CDR1 is SSHAT and CDR2 is FNYEAQ (reference sequence). The CDR3 DNA is TGTGCTAGCAGCCCCCTGGCGGGACAGGGGCCCTACGAGCAGTACTTC. Protein sequence: CASSPLAGQGPYEQYF.